These 23 T cell receptor beta chains share one sample of origin, sequenced in a study of blood T cell repertoires in COVID-19. Repertoires were generated with immunoSEQ multiplex PCR, while TCRdb's copy carries only in-frame clones and drops some. The sample lists roughly 330,000 clones; more than 70% were seen once. The sequenced material came from PBMCs or T cells enriched from blood (not recorded which). Every receptor here comes from a woman in her thirties who had recovered from COVID-19.

The chain combines TRBV7-3 with TRBJ2-7; D possibly corresponds to TRBD1 (6 bases). Trimming cost V 4 bases and J 3 bases, with 13 bases left between them. CDR3 length: 14 residues. Germline CDR1 reads SGHTA; CDR2 reads FQGTGA. CDR3 residues: CASSSLDRHYEQYF. For the CDR3, the DNA is TGTGCCAGCAGCTCACTGGACAGACACTACGAGCAGTACTTC.

This clone was found a few times. V is TRBV11-2 and J is TRBJ2-2; the D gene is possibly TRBD1 (6 bases). In germline, CDR1 is SGHAT, CDR2 FQNNGV. The CDR3 is 17 amino acids. V was pared by 5 bases and J by 4 bases, with 20 bases between. The CDR3 nucleotides are TGTGCCAGCAGCCCCCGTGGGGACATCGGATTCACCGGGGAGCTGTTTTTT. This sequence encodes CASSPRGDIGFTGELFF.

The chain couples TRBV18 to TRBJ1-5; 9 nucleotides agree with TRBD1. V was pared by 3 bases and J by 7 bases, with 10 bases of the junction left unmatched. The CDR3 sequence is 16 residues long. From germline, CDR1 is KGHSH and CDR2 LQKENI. CDR3: CASSPRDRVSGQPQHF. CDR3 DNA sequence: TGTGCCAGCTCACCCCGGGACAGGGTGAGCGGGCAGCCCCAGCATTTT.

This chain joins TRBV30 and TRBJ1-1, with 9 bases matching TRBD1. CDR1 and CDR2 (germline): GTSNPN, SVGIG (reference sequence). The ends lost 3 bases at V and 2 bases at J; junction bases unmatched: 10. CDR3 length: 16 residues. This CDR3 reads CAWSLPGQGGNTEAFF. CDR3 bases: TGTGCCTGGAGCCTACCGGGACAGGGAGGTAACACTGAAGCTTTCTTT.

The gene calls are TRBV7-8 and TRBJ1-5, with TRBD1 identical over 7 bases. Per the germline V gene, CDR1 is SGHVS and CDR2 is FQNEAQ. The CDR3 consists of 14 residues. Trimming took 5 bases from V and 7 from J; bases not matched to a gene: 8. The CDR3 nucleotides read TGTGCCAGCAGCACGACAGGGTTGGACCAGCCCCAGCATTTT. Translated, it gives CASSTTGLDQPQHF.

This clone was seen once. This rearrangement joins TRBV4-2 to TRBJ2-3; 8 bases are a match to TRBD2. The V and J ends lost 4 bases and 6 bases, in that order; junction bases with no gene match: 6. The CDR3 is made up of 14 amino acids. CDR1 is LGHNA and CDR2 is YNFKEQ in the germline V gene. CDR3 sequence: CASSLGGATDTQYF. The DNA of the CDR3 is TGTGCCAGCAGCCTCGGGGGGGCTACGGATACGCAGTATTTT.

V is TRBV11-2 and J is TRBJ1-1, with 9 bases that match TRBD1. The CDR3 has 16 residues. V lost 3 bases, J lost 0 bases, and 5 bases stayed unmatched. From germline, CDR1 is SGHAT and CDR2 FQNNGV. The CDR3 bases are TGTGCCAGCAGCTTGACGACAGGGGGTTTGAACACTGAAGCTTTCTTT. It encodes CASSLTTGGLNTEAFF. Full variable domain (rest looked up from reference TRBV11-2 and TRBJ1-1): EAGVAQSPRYKIIEKRQSVAFWCNPISGHATLYWYQQILGQGPKLLIQFQNNGVVDDSQLPKDRFSAERLKGVDSTLKIQPAKLEDSAVYLCASSLTTGGLNTEAFFGQGTRLTVV.

This rearrangement joins TRBV4-1 to TRBJ2-7, with D possibly TRBD1 on 5 matching bases. Germline V lookup: CDR1 MGHRA, CDR2 YSYEKL. With 1 base removed from V and 6 bases from J, the gap between germline ends came to 10 bases. The CDR3 has 13 residues. CDR3 in DNA: TGCGCCAGCAGCCAAGCGTGGGGCTCCGAGCAGTACTTC. Amino acids: CASSQAWGSEQYF.

This clone was found once. V is TRBV6-4 and J is TRBJ2-3, with TRBD1 identical over 10 bases. The CDR3 contains 15 residues. V was pared by 6 bases and J by 2 bases, with 5 bases of the junction left unmatched. The germline gives CDR1 MRHNA, CDR2 SNTAGT. The CDR3 region is CASRETGGYTDTQYF. CDR3 nucleotides: TGTGCCAGCAGGGAGACAGGGGGCTACACAGATACGCAGTATTTT.

The V call is TRBV7-6, the J call TRBJ2-3; perhaps TRBD1 as D (6 bases). CDR1 is SGHVS, CDR2 FNYEAQ, per germline. Trimming removed 1 base at V and 3 bases at J, with 14 bases between. This CDR3 contains 16 residues. CDR3 coding DNA: TGTGCCAGCAGCTTAGTGGCGGCCCAGGGGACAGATACGCAGTATTTT. It is translated as CASSLVAAQGTDTQYF.

This clone is a singleton in its sample. The V call is TRBV18, the J call TRBJ1-1, with 7 positions matching TRBD1. Looked up from germline, CDR1 is KGHSH and CDR2 is LQKENI. The CDR3 has 13 residues. J lost 1 base, V lost 5 bases, and 1 base had no gene match. DNA for the CDR3: TGTGCCAGCTCATGGACAGGGAACACTGAAGCTTTCTTT. Its translation is CASSWTGNTEAFF.

The chain employs TRBV24-1 and TRBJ2-5, with TRBD2 identical over 7 bases. CDR1 is KGHDR and CDR2 is SFDVKD in the germline V gene. The CDR3 loop spans 15 amino acids. V trimming: 2 bases; J trimming: 4 bases; junction bases outside the gene matches: 6. The CDR3 reads CATSDSRASGETQYF. In nucleotides, the CDR3 is TGTGCCACCAGTGATTCCCGGGCTAGCGGAGAGACCCAGTACTTC.

V is TRBV9 and J is TRBJ1-1; D gene uncertain. CDR3 length equals 12 residues. CDR1 SGDLS and CDR2 YYNGEE come from the germline V gene. Trimming removed 3 bases from V and 9 bases from J, with 12 bases in between. CDR3 sequence: CASSGGEGQAFF. CDR3 DNA sequence: TGTGCCAGCAGCGGAGGAGAGGGTCAAGCTTTCTTT. Full variable domain (remainder filled in from reference TRBV9 and TRBJ1-1): DSGVTQTPKHLITATGQRVTLRCSPRSGDLSVYWYQQSLDQGLQFLIQYYNGEERAKGNILERFSAQQFPDLHSELNLSSLELGDSALYFCASSGGEGQAFFGQGTRLTVV.

The chain combines TRBV29-1 with TRBJ2-7; TRBD1 matches 11 bases. Germline V gene lookup returns CDR1 SQVTM and CDR2 ANQGSEA. Trimming removed 6 bases from V and 4 bases from J; junction bases left unmatched: 14. The CDR3 extends over 16 amino acids. CDR3 sequence (DNA): TGCAGCGTCGATGTAATATCCGGGACAGGGGGATACGAGCAGTACTTC. This encodes CSVDVISGTGGYEQYF.

The V gene is TRBV2, the J gene TRBJ2-5, with D unclear. In germline, CDR1 is SNHLY, CDR2 FYNNEI. This CDR3 spans 12 amino acids. Deletions cut 6 bases from V and 2 bases from J, with 7 bases between. As DNA, the CDR3 is TGTGCCAGCAGACGGAGACAAGAGACCCAGTACTTC. Translation: CASRRRQETQYF.

The chain employs TRBV6-4 and TRBJ1-2, with D possibly being TRBD1 (5 bases). The CDR3 is 14 amino acids. From germline, CDR1 is MRHNA and CDR2 SNTAGT. The germline V and J ends were trimmed by 2 bases and 8 bases, with 15 bases remaining between them. CDR3: CASSDPGNGRGYTF. CDR3 in DNA: TGTGCCAGCAGTGACCCAGGGAATGGACGCGGCTACACCTTC.

The chain couples TRBV6-1 to TRBJ1-1, with D maybe TRBD1 (5 bases). V lost 0 bases, J lost 10 bases, and 12 bases lay in between. Germline CDR1 reads MNHNS; CDR2 reads SASEGT. The CDR3 loop spans 13 amino acids. CDR3 in amino acids: CASSEAPGGGAFF. The CDR3 region has the DNA TGTGCCAGCAGTGAAGCGCCCGGGGGGGGAGCTTTCTTT.

This chain connects TRBV6-2 or TRBV6-3 to TRBJ1-1, with D possibly matching TRBD1 (6 bases). V lost 6 bases and J 7 bases, leaving 12 bases between the germline ends. Germline values: CDR1 MNHEY, CDR2 SVGEGT. The CDR3 contains 12 residues. In DNA, the CDR3 is TGTGCCAGCAGCCCTCACAGGGTTGAAGCTTTCTTT. It translates to CASSPHRVEAFF.

V and J are TRBV27 and TRBJ1-5; 8 bases map to TRBD1. Per germline, CDR1 MNHEY and CDR2 SMNVEV (reference sequence). The CDR3 length is 20 residues. The J segment lost 1 base and the V segment lost 4 bases, leaving 18 bases of the junction unmatched. The chain's CDR3 is CASSSLLPQGAAKSNQPQHF. The CDR3 nucleotides are TGTGCCAGCAGTTCGCTCCTTCCGCAGGGGGCTGCGAAGAGCAATCAGCCCCAGCATTTT.

The chain employs TRBV19 and TRBJ2-7, with D tentatively TRBD2 (6 bases). Looked up from germline, CDR1 is LNHDA and CDR2 is SQIVND (reference sequence). There are 15 residues in the CDR3. V lost 6 bases and J lost 4, with 19 bases in between. CDR3 coding DNA: TGTGCCAGTAGGTCTCGCGGGGATCTAGGGTACGAGCAGTACTTC. As protein: CASRSRGDLGYEQYF.

This chain uses TRBV27 with TRBJ1-1; no clear D. Germline V gene lookup returns CDR1 MNHEY and CDR2 SMNVEV (reference sequence). This CDR3 contains 13 residues. The V and J ends lost 7 bases and 2 bases respectively, with 11 bases between them. The CDR3 is CASKTIVNTEAFF. The CDR3 DNA sequence: TGTGCCAGCAAGACAATCGTTAACACTGAAGCTTTCTTT.

The chain links TRBV24-1 to TRBJ2-1; 9 bases match TRBD2. The germline gives CDR1 KGHDR, CDR2 SFDVKD. The CDR3 runs 14 residues. V shed 5 bases and J 4 bases; nucleotides not matched to a gene: 2. The CDR3 is CATSASGEYNEQFF. The CDR3 region has the DNA TGTGCCACCAGTGCTAGCGGGGAATACAATGAGCAGTTCTTC.

The rearrangement links TRBV28 to TRBJ2-1; 7 nucleotides line up with TRBD2. Per the germline V gene, CDR1 is MDHEN and CDR2 is SYDVKM. This CDR3 comprises 15 residues. J gave up 4 bases and V 6 bases, and 9 bases lay outside the gene matches. This CDR3 is CASSQASGPYNEQFF. CDR3 coding DNA: TGTGCCAGCAGCCAAGCTAGCGGCCCATACAATGAGCAGTTCTTC.